The 6 T cell receptor beta chains given below trace back to one sample, sequenced in a study of T cells expressing NK-cell markers. From its re-call of the 5' RACE reads, TCRdb lists each CDR3 protein once, without DNA. With tens of thousands of distinct CDR3 sequences in the sample, the ten largest clones hold roughly 60%. The sequenced sample consisted of blood T cells: a sorted CD56 or NKG2C T cell subset, CD4+ or CD8+ T cells, or bulk PBMC T cells (not recorded which). The source of these receptors is a woman aged 18-69 years in good health.

The chain carries TRBV20-1 and TRBJ2-2; the D call of TRBD2 rests on TCRdb alone, since no DNA is present to check it. The germline V gene encodes CDR1 DFQATT and CDR2 SNEGSKA (reference sequence). CDR3 size: 18 residues. CDR3 residues: CSAREPAGEYPTTGELFF.

J is TRBJ2-2 and V is TRBV5-1; the D call from TCRdb, TRBD1, cannot be confirmed without DNA. This CDR3 comprises 15 residues. Germline V CDR1 and CDR2: SGHRS, YFSETQ. CDR3 residues: CASSLGQREAGELFF.

The CDR3 sequence: CATSEASGSSYNEQFF. The genes are TRBV24-1 and TRBJ2-1; the TRBD2 assignment by TCRdb is unverifiable without DNA. There are 16 residues in the CDR3. The V gene's germline CDR1 is KGHDR and CDR2 SFDVKD.

The gene calls are TRBV4-1 and TRBJ2-3; the D call of TRBD1 rests on TCRdb alone, since no DNA is present to check it. Germline assignment: CDR1 MGHRA and CDR2 YSYEKL. The CDR3 sequence is 17 residues long. CDR3 protein: CASSPLPSGAPTDTQYF.

The chain links TRBV20-1 to TRBJ2-7; TCRdb picks TRBD2, but there is no DNA to check that call. CDR1 is DFQATT, CDR2 SNEGSKA, per germline (reference sequence). This CDR3 spans 14 amino acids. CDR3 region: CSAMSRLAAYEQYF.

The CDR3 loop is CASSPTGGIASSYNEQFF. The rearrangement joins TRBV11-1 to TRBJ2-1; without DNA, the TCRdb call of TRBD2 cannot be checked. This CDR3 has 18 amino acids. Germline V gene data show CDR1 as SGHAT and CDR2 as FQDESV (reference sequence).